These 18 T cell receptor beta chains were all obtained from the same sample, sequenced in a study of OX40 agonist ivuxolimab in advanced cancers. Data came from immunoSEQ multiplex PCR; TCRdb stores just in-frame clones and leaves some out. The sample consists of tens of thousands of clones, around 85% of them appearing once. This material consisted of CD4+ or CD8+ T cells sorted from blood, taken in a trial of the OX40 agonist ivuxolimab. These receptors came from an adult with an advanced solid tumor such as melanoma, head and neck, liver or kidney cancer.

The chain combines TRBV19 with TRBJ1-2; TRBD1 agrees at 8 bases. Germline lookup yields CDR1 LNHDA and CDR2 SQIVND (reference sequence). J was trimmed by 3 bases and V by 7 bases; bases with no gene match: 1. CDR3 length: 12 amino acids. The CDR3 DNA reads TGTGCCAGTACGGACAGGGACTATGGCTACACCTTC. Its translation: CASTDRDYGYTF.

V is TRBV28 and J is TRBJ2-7; D possibly corresponds to TRBD1 (6 bases). The CDR3 is made up of 16 amino acids. V gave up 4 bases and J gave up 0 bases, with 16 bases separating them. CDR1 and CDR2 from the germline V gene are MDHEN and SYDVKM. CDR3 sequence reads: CASSSPNRENSYEQYF. In nucleotides, the CDR3 is TGTGCCAGCAGTTCCCCAAACAGGGAAAACTCCTACGAGCAGTACTTC.

In its sample, this clone was seen once. This chain links TRBV7-2 with TRBJ1-2; possibly TRBD1 for D (6 bases). Per germline, CDR1 SGHTA and CDR2 FQGNSA. The V gene lost 0 bases and the J gene lost 4 bases, with 12 bases spanning the gap. The CDR3 length is 15 residues. The CDR3 region is CASSLAGGQSYGYTF. As DNA, the CDR3 is TGTGCCAGCAGCTTAGCCGGGGGCCAGAGCTATGGCTACACCTTC.

This sequence joins TRBV6-1 and TRBJ2-5, with unresolved D. Germline V CDR1 and CDR2: MNHNS, SASEGT. The CDR3 covers 13 residues. V was clipped by 7 bases and J by 3 bases, with 12 bases between them. The CDR3 nucleotides are TGTGCCAGCAAGCAAGGACCTAAAGAGACCCAGTACTTC. This encodes CASKQGPKETQYF.

The chain links TRBV21-1 to TRBJ1-5. TRBV21-1 corresponds to a pseudogene. The length of the CDR3 is 15 residues. CDR3 sequence (DNA): TGTGCCAGCAATCCAAGGGTGTATAGCAATCAGCCCCAGCATTTT. It translates to CASNPRVYSNQPQHF.

The genes are TRBV9 and TRBJ1-1; D remains unclear. The CDR3 length is 14 residues. From germline, CDR1 is SGDLS and CDR2 YYNGEE. The V end lost 0 bases, the J end lost 0 bases, and 6 bases lay between the germline ends. CDR3 protein: CASSVATMNTEAFF. In DNA form, the CDR3 reads TGTGCCAGCAGCGTAGCTACGATGAACACTGAAGCTTTCTTT.

The chain has TRBV2 and TRBJ2-7, with 8 positions matching TRBD1. The germline V gene has CDR1 SNHLY and CDR2 FYNNEI. The V and J ends lost 7 bases and 1 base, in that order; junction bases with no gene match: 9. The CDR3 contains 15 residues. The CDR3 sequence is CASTTDRGRSYEQYF. CDR3 coding DNA: TGTGCCAGCACCACTGACAGGGGAAGATCCTACGAGCAGTACTTC. The whole variable domain, filled in from reference TRBV2 and TRBJ2-7, reads EPEVTQTPSHQVTQMGQEVILRCVPISNHLYFYWYRQILGQKVEFLVSFYNNEISEKSEIFDDQFSVERPDGSNFTLKIRSTKLEDSAMYFCASTTDRGRSYEQYFGPGTRLTVT.

The V gene is TRBV18, the J gene TRBJ1-1; no definite D call. Germline CDR1 and CDR2: KGHSH and LQKENI. Trimming cost V 3 bases and J 5 bases, with 7 bases left between them. CDR3 size: 12 residues. In nucleotides, the CDR3 is TGTGCCAGCTCACCCGGGATTACTGAAGCTTTCTTT. It specifies CASSPGITEAFF.

The CDR3 sequence is CASSLVGGEAFF. The CDR3, as DNA: TGTGCCAGCAGCTTGGTCGGGGGAGAAGCTTTCTTT. The V and J genes are TRBV5-4 and TRBJ1-1; D may be TRBD1 (5 bases). The CDR3 extends over 12 amino acids. Germline V gene lookup returns CDR1 SGHNT and CDR2 YYREEE (reference sequence). Trimming removed 0 bases at V and 8 bases at J, with 8 bases between.

V usage is TRBV6-6 and J usage is TRBJ2-7; tentatively, D is TRBD1 (6 bases). From germline, CDR1 is MNHNY and CDR2 SVGAGI (reference sequence). V was shortened by 6 bases and J by 4 bases, with 10 bases between the two germline ends. The CDR3 has 12 amino acids. Here the CDR3 DNA reads TGTGCCAGCAGGCAACAGGGATACGAGCAGTACTTC. It codes for CASRQQGYEQYF.

This chain joins TRBV28 and TRBJ2-3, with 7 bases that match TRBD2. With 8 bases clipped from V and 4 bases from J, the junction kept 3 bases outside the gene matches. This CDR3 spans 12 amino acids. Germline V CDR1 and CDR2: MDHEN, SYDVKM. Here the CDR3 reads CASGRAPDTQYF. The CDR3 DNA reads as TGTGCCAGCGGGAGGGCTCCAGATACGCAGTATTTT.

This clone was recorded only once. The rearrangement links TRBV27 to TRBJ1-3; perhaps TRBD1 as D (5 bases). V was cut by 3 bases and J by 8 bases, with 20 bases left in between. Germline-derived CDR1 and CDR2 are MNHEY and SMNVEV (reference sequence). The CDR3 sequence is 16 residues long. The CDR3 spells CASSFSTDSLGDTIYF. CDR3 coding DNA: TGTGCCAGCAGTTTCTCGACCGACAGCCTCGGGGACACCATATATTTT.

This clone showed up just a few times. This chain joins TRBV28 and TRBJ2-7, with D possibly TRBD1 on 6 matching bases. Trimming took off 6 bases at V and 1 base at J, with 10 bases between the two ends. The CDR3 runs to 13 residues. Germline lookup yields CDR1 MDHEN and CDR2 SYDVKM. CDR3 in DNA: TGTGCCAGCAGGGACAGCAGTTCCTACGAGCAGTACTTC. It yields the protein CASRDSSSYEQYF. The variable domain in full, completed from reference TRBV28 and TRBJ2-7, reads DVKVTQSSRYLVKRTGEKVFLECVQDMDHENMFWYRQDPGLGLRLIYFSYDVKMKEKGDIPEGYSVSREKKERFSLILESASTNQTSMYLCASRDSSSYEQYFGPGTRLTVT.

This clone has a single count. This chain uses TRBV13 with TRBJ2-5; D is perhaps TRBD2 (6 bases). V gave up 5 bases and J gave up 5 bases, with 15 bases separating them. The CDR3 is 14 amino acids. Germline assignment: CDR1 PRHDT and CDR2 FYEKMQ (reference sequence). As DNA, the CDR3 is TGTGCCAGCAGCCCGGGACTGACGATGGAGACCCAGTACTTC. Translation: CASSPGLTMETQYF.

Only one count was recorded for this clone. The gene calls are TRBV5-4 and TRBJ1-2; a weak D match, TRBD1 (5 bases). The CDR3 totals 13 residues. Germline assignment: CDR1 SGHNT and CDR2 YYREEE (reference sequence). The V end lost 5 bases, the J end lost 8 bases, and 16 bases lay between the germline ends. The CDR3: CASSLKGAEGYTF. For the CDR3, the DNA is TGTGCCAGCAGTTTAAAAGGGGCGGAGGGCTACACCTTC.

The J gene is TRBJ1-1, the V gene TRBV27; no firm D call. This CDR3 has 14 residues. V lost 6 bases and J 0 bases, leaving 11 bases between the germline ends. The germline CDR1 and CDR2 sequences are MNHEY and SMNVEV (reference sequence). The CDR3 spells CASSKGRLNTEAFF. The DNA of the CDR3 is TGTGCCAGCAGCAAAGGACGGCTGAACACTGAAGCTTTCTTT.

The chain carries TRBV2 and TRBJ2-7; TRBD2 aligns across 10 bases. CDR3 length equals 18 residues. Per germline, CDR1 SNHLY and CDR2 FYNNEI. V lost 8 bases, J lost 0 bases, and 16 bases stayed unmatched. The CDR3 spells CASSSPGSGGLTSYEQYF. Here the CDR3 DNA reads TGTGCCAGCTCTTCCCCGGGTAGCGGGGGGCTAACCTCCTACGAGCAGTACTTC.

The rearrangement links TRBV7-9 to TRBJ2-7; TRBD1 aligns across 10 bases. The germline V gene encodes CDR1 SEHNR and CDR2 FQNEAQ (reference sequence). V was clipped by 6 bases and J by 7 bases; unmatched bases: 9. The CDR3 sequence is 14 residues long. CDR3 region: CASSSGTGVWEQYF. In DNA, the CDR3 is TGTGCCAGCAGTTCCGGGACAGGGGTATGGGAGCAGTACTTC.